The 12 T cell receptor beta chains listed next were all sequenced from one sample in a study of low-dose radiotherapy and immunotherapy resistance in tumors. TRAV and TRBV primers primed cDNA for both TCRalpha and TCRbeta. A constant-region primer paired with the V-primer adapter amplified TCRs over about 19 PCR cycles. TCRdb re-called the reads through MiXCR, storing one row per CDR3 protein. The top ten clones hold approximately 6% of a sample with roughly 17,000 distinct CDR3 sequences, around three quarters of them seen once. The origin of the receptors is a human donor with advanced metastatic prostate, ovarian, gallbladder or colorectal cancer (not recorded which). This table probably holds off-target reads from a library built for another chain.

This chain connects TRBV3-1 to TRBJ2-1; D could derive from TRBD1 or TRBD2 (6 bases each). Trimming removed 2 bases at V and 10 bases at J, with 15 bases between. The CDR3 runs to 14 residues. CDR1 LGHDT and CDR2 YNNKEL come from the germline V gene (reference sequence). The CDR3 reads CASSQTRGGGEQFF. CDR3 bases: TGTGCCAGCAGCCAAACCCGAGGAGGGGGGGAGCAGTTCTTC.

The table lists this clonotype with a few counts. This chain connects TRBV28 to TRBJ2-7; the match to TRBD2 covers 9 bases. The CDR3 contains 14 residues. With 3 bases clipped from V and 5 bases from J, the junction kept 5 bases outside the gene matches. CDR1 and CDR2 from the germline V gene are MDHEN and SYDVKM. CDR3 DNA sequence: TGTGCCAGCAGTTTCGGGCTAGCGGGAAACGAGCAGTACTTC. Translation: CASSFGLAGNEQYF.

The J gene is TRBJ1-2, the V gene TRBV6-6; 7 nucleotides align to TRBD1. The germline gives CDR1 MNHNY, CDR2 SVGAGI (reference sequence). V was clipped by 2 bases and J by 5 bases; unmatched bases: 11. The CDR3 is made up of 16 amino acids. CDR3 loop: CASSYGRGTGSYGYTF. For the CDR3, the DNA is TGTGCCAGCAGTTACGGCAGGGGGACGGGTAGTTATGGCTACACCTTC.

The chain combines TRBV6-5 with TRBJ1-1; D unresolved. Trimming took 5 bases from V and 5 from J, leaving 6 bases between them. CDR1 MNHEY and CDR2 SVGAGI come from the germline V gene. This CDR3 has 11 residues. The CDR3 nucleotides read TGTGCCAGCAGTCAGGTAACTGAAGCTTTCTTT. As protein: CASSQVTEAFF.

The chain carries TRBV5-1 and TRBJ2-7; D gene ambiguous. Looked up from germline, CDR1 is SGHRS and CDR2 is YFSETQ. The CDR3 totals 18 residues. Deletions cut 0 bases from V and 4 bases from J, with 23 bases between. The CDR3 loop reads CASSLAWAQTRIPYEQYF. CDR3 nucleotides: TGCGCCAGCAGCTTGGCCTGGGCCCAAACCAGAATTCCTTACGAGCAGTACTTC.

The CDR3 bases are TGTGCCAGCAGCTCCTTCGGTTTGAGTGAAAAACTGTTTTTT. This sequence encodes CASSSFGLSEKLFF. This rearrangement joins TRBV7-2 to TRBJ1-4, with D uncertain. The CDR3 has 14 residues. The V gene lost 4 bases and the J gene lost 7 bases, with 13 bases spanning the gap. The germline V gene has CDR1 SGHTA and CDR2 FQGNSA.

The chain uses TRBV9 and TRBJ2-1; 11 bases agree with TRBD2. Germline CDR1 SGDLS, CDR2 YYNGEE. After removal of 2 bases from V and 4 bases from J, the junction contained 8 bases not matched to a gene. This CDR3 region has 17 residues. The DNA of the CDR3 is TGTGCCAGCAGCGTCGGCACTAGCGGGAGTACGTACAATGAGCAGTTCTTC. This encodes CASSVGTSGSTYNEQFF.

This chain joins TRBV7-3 and TRBJ2-7; D is uncertain. Germline V gene data show CDR1 as SGHTA and CDR2 as FQGTGA. The CDR3 is 15 residues long. V was clipped by 2 bases and J by 0 bases, with 11 bases between them. The CDR3 is CASSLSSFGSYEQYF. DNA for the CDR3: TGTGCCAGCAGCTTATCGAGTTTCGGCTCCTACGAGCAGTACTTC.

The chain joins TRBV24-1 to TRBJ2-1; 11 bases are a match to TRBD2. V lost 6 bases, J lost 9 bases, and 9 bases stayed unmatched. The germline gives CDR1 KGHDR, CDR2 SFDVKD. The CDR3 loop spans 15 amino acids. The CDR3 region has the DNA TGTGCCACCAGTTCCTCCGGGACTAGCGGACCTGAGCAGTTCTTC. Its translation is CATSSSGTSGPEQFF.

The chain links TRBV18 to TRBJ1-3; no clear D. This CDR3 comprises 13 residues. Trimming stripped 5 bases from V and 4 bases from J, with 9 bases between. Germline V lookup: CDR1 KGHSH, CDR2 LQKENI. The CDR3 spells CASSTVSGNTIYF. The CDR3 DNA sequence: TGTGCCAGCTCAACCGTCTCAGGAAACACCATATATTTT.

The rearrangement joins TRBV12-3 or TRBV12-4 to TRBJ1-5, with TRBD1 as a possible D gene (6 bases). This CDR3 has 15 residues. The germline V and J ends were trimmed by 3 bases and 6 bases, with 15 bases remaining between them. The CDR3 DNA is TGTGCCAGCAGTTTCGGGGGACAAGGTAGTCAGCCCCAGCATTTT. Amino acid sequence: CASSFGGQGSQPQHF.

The chain carries TRBV20-1 and TRBJ2-3; D gene ambiguous. The V end lost 1 base, the J end lost 0 bases, and 8 bases lay between the germline ends. The CDR3 spans 14 residues. Germline V gives CDR1 DFQATT, CDR2 SNEGSKA (reference sequence). CDR3 in amino acids: CSARVGESTDTQYF. The CDR3 nucleotides read TGCAGTGCTAGAGTCGGAGAGAGCACAGATACGCAGTATTTT.